One sample yielded the 27 T cell receptor beta chains listed below, sequenced in a study of radiotherapy plus CTLA-4 blockade in lung cancer. Clones were sequenced by immunoSEQ multiplex PCR, and TCRdb holds only the in-frame ones, with some missing. The sample has around 110,000 clones; around 90% are singletons. The starting material was peripheral blood, obtained from a patient treated with radiotherapy plus ipilimumab. These receptors were collected from a human donor with non-small cell lung cancer that progressed on radiotherapy plus ipilimumab.

The chain recombines TRBV6-5 with TRBJ1-1; the match to TRBD1 covers 8 bases. Per the germline V gene, CDR1 is MNHEY and CDR2 is SVGAGI. The V segment lost 4 bases and the J segment 4 bases; nucleotides outside the gene matches: 8. CDR3 length: 15 residues. This chain's CDR3 is CASSSDQGAGTEAFF. DNA of the CDR3: TGTGCCAGCAGTTCCGACCAGGGGGCGGGCACTGAAGCTTTCTTT.

This chain connects TRBV11-3 to TRBJ1-5; D is unresolved. This CDR3 is 15 amino acids long. Germline CDR1 SGHNT, CDR2 YENEEA. V shed 5 bases and J shed 0 bases, with 11 bases lying between them. CDR3 coding DNA: TGTGCCAGCAGCCGGACGCCGAGTAGCAATCAGCCCCAGCATTTT. Residues: CASSRTPSSNQPQHF.

The chain recombines TRBV6-1 with TRBJ2-2; D perhaps matches TRBD2 (6 bases). The CDR3 runs to 17 residues. The germline V gene has CDR1 MNHNS and CDR2 SASEGT. V was clipped by 3 bases and J by 4 bases, with 18 bases between them. The CDR3 nucleotides read TGTGCCAGCAGTGACGTTCGAACGGGAGTCAGCACCGGGGAGCTGTTTTTT. Translation: CASSDVRTGVSTGELFF.

V gene TRBV18 combines with J gene TRBJ2-7; 14 bases align to TRBD2. CDR1 and CDR2 from the germline V gene are KGHSH and LQKENI. The CDR3 has 15 residues. After removal of 3 bases from V and 7 bases from J, the junction contained 5 bases not matched to a gene. The CDR3 is CASSPRGLAGEEQYF. CDR3 DNA sequence: TGTGCCAGCTCACCCCGGGGACTAGCGGGAGAAGAGCAGTACTTC.

The chain combines TRBV7-8 with TRBJ2-5; TRBD2 matches 12 bases. The CDR3 extends over 15 amino acids. Germline V CDR1 and CDR2: SGHVS, FQNEAQ. Germline trimming cut 5 bases from V and 4 bases from J; bases unmatched to any gene: 5. CDR3 sequence: CASSPSTSGRETQYF. The CDR3 DNA sequence: TGTGCCAGCAGCCCCTCGACTAGCGGGAGAGAGACCCAGTACTTC.

The chain is built from TRBV2 and TRBJ2-5; 9 bases agree with TRBD2. Germline V gives CDR1 SNHLY, CDR2 FYNNEI. V lost 5 bases, J lost 5 bases, and 9 bases stayed unmatched. The CDR3 consists of 15 residues. The CDR3 spells CASSLAGAPRETQYF. CDR3 bases: TGTGCCAGCAGTTTAGCGGGAGCCCCTCGGGAGACCCAGTACTTC.

In DNA form, the CDR3 reads TGTGCCAGCAGCCCCCTCGGGGGTGCAGGATCTGGAAACACCATATATTTT. It specifies CASSPLGGAGSGNTIYF. The rearrangement uses TRBV7-9 and TRBJ1-3; a possible D gene is TRBD1 (5 bases). This CDR3 is 17 amino acids long. V lost 5 bases and J lost 1, with 18 bases in between. The V gene's germline CDR1 is SEHNR and CDR2 FQNEAQ (reference sequence).

The CDR3 loop reads CASSLATGGNTEAFF. As DNA, the CDR3 is TGTGCCAGCAGCTTGGCCACAGGGGGGAACACTGAAGCTTTCTTT. The chain employs TRBV5-6 and TRBJ1-1, with 8 bases lining up with TRBD1. There are 15 residues in the CDR3. After removal of 0 bases from V and 1 base from J, the junction contained 2 bases not matched to a gene. From germline, CDR1 is SGHDT and CDR2 YYEEEE.

Note on this clone: This specimen includes other DNA sequences encoding the same CDR3. V is TRBV30 and J is TRBJ1-2, with a tentative D call TRBD1 (5 bases). Between the trimmed V and J ends, which lost 3 bases and 4 bases, there was a span of 12 bases. Germline V gene sequence: CDR1 GTSNPN, CDR2 SVGIG (reference sequence). The CDR3 is made up of 13 amino acids. CDR3 in DNA: TGTGCCTGGAGCGGGCGGGGGGGCTATGGCTACACCTTC. The encoded protein is CAWSGRGGYGYTF.

The V gene is TRBV18, the J gene TRBJ2-6; no firm D call. Germline V gene data show CDR1 as KGHSH and CDR2 as LQKENI. Trimming removed 1 base at V and 0 bases at J, with 7 bases between. This CDR3 has 16 amino acids. CDR3 sequence reads: CASSPLSVSGANVLTF. CDR3 DNA: TGTGCCAGCTCACCACTCTCAGTCTCTGGGGCCAACGTCCTGACTTTC.

The chain joins TRBV11-2 to TRBJ2-7; D is unclear. The length of the CDR3 is 13 residues. V lost 0 bases, J lost 3 bases, and 6 bases lay in between. Germline CDR1 is SGHAT and CDR2 is FQNNGV. The CDR3 here is CASSLDPLYEQYF. Written as DNA, the CDR3 is TGTGCCAGCAGCTTAGACCCCCTCTACGAGCAGTACTTC.

J is TRBJ2-4 and V is TRBV5-1; 7 bases map to TRBD2. The CDR3 totals 17 residues. The V gene's germline CDR1 is SGHRS and CDR2 YFSETQ. V dropped 0 bases and J dropped 6; count of bases not matched to a gene: 12. For the CDR3, the DNA is TGCGCCAGCAGCTTGGGTTGGCGGGAGAGCCGGCGAAACATTCAGTACTTC. Translated: CASSLGWRESRRNIQYF.

This chain connects TRBV18 to TRBJ1-5, with D possibly matching TRBD1 (6 bases). The CDR3 loop spans 15 amino acids. Germline lookup yields CDR1 KGHSH and CDR2 LQKENI. The V end lost 6 bases, the J end lost 4 bases, and 16 bases lay between the germline ends. The CDR3 sequence: CASSLGGGGNQPQHF. CDR3 DNA sequence: TGTGCCAGCTCCCTAGGTGGAGGGGGTAATCAGCCCCAGCATTTT.

The chain employs TRBV5-1 and TRBJ1-4; TRBD1 aligns across 8 bases. Trimming took 4 bases from V and 7 from J; bases not matched to a gene: 12. The V gene's germline CDR1 is SGHRS and CDR2 YFSETQ. The CDR3 has 16 residues. The CDR3 DNA reads as TGCGCCAGCAGCCGCGGACAGGGAAGTATTCCTGAAAAACTGTTTTTT. Its protein product is CASSRGQGSIPEKLFF.

This clone appeared a single time. The genes are TRBV5-1 and TRBJ2-6; D is unresolved. The CDR3 is 15 residues long. Trimming cost V 2 bases and J 1 base, with 7 bases left between them. Germline values: CDR1 SGHRS, CDR2 YFSETQ. This chain's CDR3 is CASSFTASGANVLTF. CDR3 in DNA: TGCGCCAGCAGCTTCACAGCGTCTGGGGCCAACGTCCTGACTTTC.

V gene TRBV6-5 combines with J gene TRBJ2-4; 12 bases line up with TRBD2. Looked up from germline, CDR1 is MNHEY and CDR2 is SVGAGI. The CDR3 contains 13 residues. V shed 6 bases, J shed 14 bases, and the junction held 8 bases outside the gene matches. The CDR3 nucleotides read TGTGCCAGCAGCACGACTAGCGGGAGTTGGGAGTACTTC. Translated, it gives CASSTTSGSWEYF.

The chain joins TRBV18 to TRBJ2-3; D ambiguous. V was pared by 7 bases and J by 2 bases, with 16 bases between. This CDR3 is built from 15 residues. CDR1 is KGHSH, CDR2 LQKENI, per germline. CDR3: CASCNLVVATDTQYF. The CDR3, as DNA: TGTGCCAGCTGCAACCTCGTCGTCGCCACAGATACGCAGTATTTT.

The CDR3: CASSVTGRTDTQYF. For the CDR3, the DNA is TGTGCCAGCAGCGTTACGGGCCGCACAGATACGCAGTATTTT. V gene TRBV9 combines with J gene TRBJ2-3; D is undetermined. Germline V CDR1 and CDR2: SGDLS, YYNGEE. The V end was cut by 2 bases, the J end by 1 base, with 8 bases between. The CDR3 has 14 residues. Full variable domain (outside the CDR3, taken from reference TRBV9 and TRBJ2-3): DSGVTQTPKHLITATGQRVTLRCSPRSGDLSVYWYQQSLDQGLQFLIQYYNGEERAKGNILERFSAQQFPDLHSELNLSSLELGDSALYFCASSVTGRTDTQYFGPGTRLTVL.

The chain has TRBV5-1 and TRBJ1-5, with D uncertain. The CDR3 has 16 residues. The V gene's germline CDR1 is SGHRS and CDR2 YFSETQ. With 8 bases removed from V and 1 base from J, the gap between germline ends came to 19 bases. The CDR3 nucleotides are TGCGCCAGTCGACTAAGGCCGGGGATAAGCAATCAGCCCCAGCATTTT. Amino acids: CASRLRPGISNQPQHF.

J is TRBJ2-1 and V is TRBV23-1; 8 bases map to TRBD1. TRBV23-1 is annotated as an ORF whose role is uncertain. The CDR3 spans 13 residues. V was pared by 8 bases and J by 7 bases, with 7 bases of the junction left unmatched. The CDR3 coding sequence is TGCGCCAGCCCCTTGGACAGGGATAATGAGCAGTTCTTC. This codes for CASPLDRDNEQFF.

The chain combines TRBV13 with TRBJ2-5; D possibly uses TRBD1 or TRBD2 (5 bases each). CDR3 length: 18 residues. Germline V gene lookup returns CDR1 PRHDT and CDR2 FYEKMQ (reference sequence). Trimming pared 3 bases from V and 3 bases from J, leaving 23 bases between. In DNA form, the CDR3 reads TGTGCCAGCAGCTTGACCGGGACGGGCGAGGAGACCAAAGAGACCCAGTACTTC. Residues: CASSLTGTGEETKETQYF.

This clone has just a few counts. The chain couples TRBV5-6 to TRBJ2-7, with D uncertain. Germline values: CDR1 SGHDT, CDR2 YYEEEE. The CDR3 contains 11 residues. The V end was cut by 2 bases, the J end by 5 bases, with 5 bases between. CDR3 sequence: CASSFIHEQYF. The CDR3 nucleotides read TGTGCCAGCAGCTTTATCCACGAGCAGTACTTC.

This rearrangement joins TRBV2 to TRBJ2-7, with TRBD2 identical over 10 bases. The J segment lost 3 bases and the V segment lost 6 bases, leaving 11 bases of the junction unmatched. The germline CDR1 and CDR2 sequences are SNHLY and FYNNEI. The CDR3 has 16 residues. The CDR3 bases are TGTGCCAGCAGGAGGACTAGCGGAGTCCAATACTACGAGCAGTACTTC. Its protein product is CASRRTSGVQYYEQYF. Full variable domain (rest looked up from reference TRBV2 and TRBJ2-7): EPEVTQTPSHQVTQMGQEVILRCVPISNHLYFYWYRQILGQKVEFLVSFYNNEISEKSEIFDDQFSVERPDGSNFTLKIRSTKLEDSAMYFCASRRTSGVQYYEQYFGPGTRLTVT.

The rearrangement uses TRBV4-2 and TRBJ1-3, with D unresolved. Between the trimmed V and J ends, which lost 0 bases and 2 bases, there was a span of 8 bases. The CDR3 covers 15 residues. Germline V CDR1 and CDR2: LGHNA, YNFKEQ. This CDR3 is CASSQDGGTGNTIYF. In DNA form, the CDR3 reads TGTGCCAGCAGCCAAGATGGCGGTACTGGAAACACCATATATTTT.

This clone appeared a few times. The chain uses TRBV19 and TRBJ1-2; TRBD1 agrees at 7 bases. The trim removed 11 bases at V and 0 bases at J, leaving 6 bases unmatched. The CDR3 covers 13 residues. Looked up from germline, CDR1 is LNHDA and CDR2 is SQIVND (reference sequence). The CDR3 here is CASEDRPNYGYTF. The CDR3 region has the DNA TGTGCCTCCGAGGACAGGCCTAACTATGGCTACACCTTC.

Written as DNA, the CDR3 is TGTGCCAGCAGCTTAATGCGGGGCTCGGGCACCGGGGAGCTGTTTTTT. Translated, it gives CASSLMRGSGTGELFF. This chain joins TRBV7-2 and TRBJ2-2, with a tentative D call TRBD2 (6 bases). This CDR3 comprises 16 residues. The germline V gene has CDR1 SGHTA and CDR2 FQGNSA. Trimming shortened V by 2 bases and J by 4 bases, and 14 bases separated the two germline ends.

The CDR3 region has the DNA TGTGCCAGCAGCCACGACAGGGGTTCCTACAATGAGCAGTTCTTC. Residues: CASSHDRGSYNEQFF. The chain joins TRBV7-2 to TRBJ2-1; 8 nucleotides agree with TRBD1. Germline V lookup: CDR1 SGHTA, CDR2 FQGNSA. The CDR3 totals 15 residues. The ends lost 5 bases at V and 1 base at J; junction bases unmatched: 4.